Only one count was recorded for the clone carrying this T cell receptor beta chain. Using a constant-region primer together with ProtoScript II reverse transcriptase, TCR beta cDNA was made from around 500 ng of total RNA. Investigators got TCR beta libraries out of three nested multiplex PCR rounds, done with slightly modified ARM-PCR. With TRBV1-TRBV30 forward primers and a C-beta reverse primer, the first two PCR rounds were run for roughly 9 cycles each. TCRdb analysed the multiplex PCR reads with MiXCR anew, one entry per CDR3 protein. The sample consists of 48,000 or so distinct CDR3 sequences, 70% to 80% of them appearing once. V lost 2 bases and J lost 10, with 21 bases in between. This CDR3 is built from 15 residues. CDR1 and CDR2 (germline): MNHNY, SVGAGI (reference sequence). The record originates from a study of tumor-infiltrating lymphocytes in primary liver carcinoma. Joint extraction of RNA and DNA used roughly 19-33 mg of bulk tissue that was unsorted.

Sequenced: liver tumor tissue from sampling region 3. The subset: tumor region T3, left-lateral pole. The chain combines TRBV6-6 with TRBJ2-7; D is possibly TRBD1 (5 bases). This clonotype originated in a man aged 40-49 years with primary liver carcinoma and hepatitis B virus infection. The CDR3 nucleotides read TGTGCCAGCAGTTACCCGATAAGGGGCTATGATGATCAGTACTTC. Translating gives CASSYPIRGYDDQYF.